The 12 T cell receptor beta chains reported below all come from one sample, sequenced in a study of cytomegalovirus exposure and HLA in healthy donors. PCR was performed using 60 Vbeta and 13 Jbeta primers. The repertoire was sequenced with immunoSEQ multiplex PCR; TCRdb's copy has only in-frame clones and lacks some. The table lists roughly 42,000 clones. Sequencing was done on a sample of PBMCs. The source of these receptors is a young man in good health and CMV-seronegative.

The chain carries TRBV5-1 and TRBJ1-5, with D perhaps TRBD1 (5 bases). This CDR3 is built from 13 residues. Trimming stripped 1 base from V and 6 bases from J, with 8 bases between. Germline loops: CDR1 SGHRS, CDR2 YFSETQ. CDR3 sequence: CASSLQGGQPQHF. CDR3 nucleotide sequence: TGCGCCAGCAGCTTGCAGGGAGGTCAGCCCCAGCATTTT.

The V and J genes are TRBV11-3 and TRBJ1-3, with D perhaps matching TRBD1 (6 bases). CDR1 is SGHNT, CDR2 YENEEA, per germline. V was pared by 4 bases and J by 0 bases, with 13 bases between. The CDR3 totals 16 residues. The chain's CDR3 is CASSSGQFSSGNTIYF. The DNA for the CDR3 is TGTGCCAGCAGCTCAGGACAGTTCAGCTCTGGAAACACCATATATTTT.

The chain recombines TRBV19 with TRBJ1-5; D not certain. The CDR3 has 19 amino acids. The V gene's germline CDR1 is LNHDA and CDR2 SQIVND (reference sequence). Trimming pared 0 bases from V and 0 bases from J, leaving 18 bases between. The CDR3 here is CASSIDDHQTHYSNQPQHF. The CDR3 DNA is TGTGCCAGTAGTATAGACGACCACCAGACACATTATAGCAATCAGCCCCAGCATTTT.

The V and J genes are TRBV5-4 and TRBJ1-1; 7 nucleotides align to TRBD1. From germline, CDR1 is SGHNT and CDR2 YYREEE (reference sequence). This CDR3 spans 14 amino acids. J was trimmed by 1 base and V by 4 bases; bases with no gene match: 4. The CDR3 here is CASSLQGSNTEAFF. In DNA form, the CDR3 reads TGTGCCAGCAGCCTACAGGGGTCGAACACTGAAGCTTTCTTT.

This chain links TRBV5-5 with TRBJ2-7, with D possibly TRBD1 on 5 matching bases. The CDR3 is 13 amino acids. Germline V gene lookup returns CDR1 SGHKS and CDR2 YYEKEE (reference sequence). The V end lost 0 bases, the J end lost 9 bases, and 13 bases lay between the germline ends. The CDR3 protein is CASSLAREGVQYF. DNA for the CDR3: TGTGCCAGCAGCTTGGCCAGGGAAGGCGTGCAGTACTTC.

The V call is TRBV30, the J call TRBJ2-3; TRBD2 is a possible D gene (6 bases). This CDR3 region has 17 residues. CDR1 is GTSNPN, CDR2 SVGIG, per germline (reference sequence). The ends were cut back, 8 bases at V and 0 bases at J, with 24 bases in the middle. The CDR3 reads CARGRTAAGLSTDTQYF. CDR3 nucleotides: TGTGCCCGTGGACGGACGGCCGCGGGACTGAGCACAGATACGCAGTATTTT.

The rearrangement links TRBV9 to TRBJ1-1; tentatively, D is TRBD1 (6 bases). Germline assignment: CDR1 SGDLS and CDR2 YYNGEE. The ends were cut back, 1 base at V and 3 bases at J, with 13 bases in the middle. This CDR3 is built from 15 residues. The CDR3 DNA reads TGTGCCAGCAGCGTACCCCTCAAGGGGGACACTGAAGCTTTCTTT. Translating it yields CASSVPLKGDTEAFF.

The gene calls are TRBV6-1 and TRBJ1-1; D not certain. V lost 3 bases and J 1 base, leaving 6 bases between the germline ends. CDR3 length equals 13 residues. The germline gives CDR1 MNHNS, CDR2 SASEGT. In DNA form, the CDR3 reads TGTGCCAGCAGTGACACACAGAACACTGAAGCTTTCTTT. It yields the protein CASSDTQNTEAFF.

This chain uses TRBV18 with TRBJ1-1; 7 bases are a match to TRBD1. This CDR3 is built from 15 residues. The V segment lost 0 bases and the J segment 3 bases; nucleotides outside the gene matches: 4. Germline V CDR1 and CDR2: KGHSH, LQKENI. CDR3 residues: CASSPPGQVDTEAFF. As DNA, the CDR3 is TGTGCCAGCTCACCACCTGGACAGGTCGACACTGAAGCTTTCTTT. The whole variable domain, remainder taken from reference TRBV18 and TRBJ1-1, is NAGVMQNPRHLVRRRGQEARLRCSPMKGHSHVYWYRQLPEEGLKFMVYLQKENIIDESGMPKERFSAEFPKEGPSILRIQQVVRGDSAAYFCASSPPGQVDTEAFFGQGTRLTVV.

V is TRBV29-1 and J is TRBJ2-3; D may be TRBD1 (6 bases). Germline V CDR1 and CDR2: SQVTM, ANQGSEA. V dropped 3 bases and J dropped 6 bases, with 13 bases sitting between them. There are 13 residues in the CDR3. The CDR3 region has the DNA TGCAGCGTTGATTGGGGGCTGGGGGATACGCAGTATTTT. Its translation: CSVDWGLGDTQYF.

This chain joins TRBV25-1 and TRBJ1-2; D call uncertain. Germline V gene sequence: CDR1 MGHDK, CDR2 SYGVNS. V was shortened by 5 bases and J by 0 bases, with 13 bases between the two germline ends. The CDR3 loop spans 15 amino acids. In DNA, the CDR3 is TGTGCCAGCAGTACCCCAGGCAATACTAACTATGGCTACACCTTC. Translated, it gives CASSTPGNTNYGYTF.

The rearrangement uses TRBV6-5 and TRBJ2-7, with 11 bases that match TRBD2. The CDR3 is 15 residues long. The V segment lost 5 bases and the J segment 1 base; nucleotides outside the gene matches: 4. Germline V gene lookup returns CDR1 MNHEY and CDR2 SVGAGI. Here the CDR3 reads CASSQTSGRSYEQYF. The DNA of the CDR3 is TGTGCCAGCAGTCAAACTAGCGGGAGATCCTACGAGCAGTACTTC.